This T cell receptor (beta chain) was sequenced for a study of CD8 T cells in Susac syndrome (dated by TCRdb to 2018 to 2020). For context, the study as a whole: Whether CD8+ T cell activation and differentiation in Susac syndrome was antigen driven was tested using repertoire sequencing. Clonality of the CD8+ T cell repertoire was compared between 11 to 12 healthy donors, about 14 Susac syndrome patients and approximately 16 multiple sclerosis patients.

RNA was extracted with the RNeasy kit and roughly 0.45 to 1 ug was reverse transcribed using random hexamers. The immunoSEQ multiplex PCR assay, covering 54 Vbeta and 13 Jbeta segments, was used to amplify TCR beta CDR3 regions. To correct PCR amplification bias, a synthetic template baseline was used for both primer optimization and computational correction. Processing in the source paper ran as follows. Only productive sequences were kept, with reads annotated to V, D and J genes according to IMGT and analyzed in immunoSEQ Analyzer. Clonality was computed as one minus Shannon entropy normalized by log2 of the number of productive unique sequences. For each patient and control, public and private clones were evaluated within the 100 most prevalent clones. Clones were defined as Susac-specific when absent from the healthy and MS cohorts, from over a thousand published viral clones and from other ImmuneACCESS disease sequences. TCRdb redid the processing of the public reads, applying fastp at Q25 and MiXCR, and retained in-frame beta chains. Merged by CDR3 protein, the rows form single entries marked with the most common genes and DNA. Here the V and J calls rest on TCRdb's processing, not on the authors' analysis. The sample table records fewer than 35,000 distinct CDR3 sequences; roughly 94% of these occur just once. Approximately 0.25% of the sample rests with the top ten.

Broader findings and caveats from the paper: The number of individuals in the TCR sequencing and HLA analysis was acknowledged as relatively small.

Reading from cysteine to phenylalanine, the CDR3 counts 14 amino acids. Solely the CDR3 DNA is kept, with 42 bases framed from the first base. V is shortened by 6 bases, J by 1 base, and the region joining them spans 9 bases. As for this clonotype: This receptor's antigen is unknown. No much larger clonotype is one base removed from it; base qualities were not supplied.

Peripheral blood CD8+ and CD4+ T cells from healthy donors, Susac syndrome patients and multiple sclerosis patients were profiled by high-throughput TCR beta sequencing. The healthy donors served as controls matched for age and sex. Bulk CD8+ and CD4+ T cells were purified by magnetic negative isolation, whereas CD8+ TEMRA cells were enriched by FACS. Blood was drawn into EDTA tubes, processed within 24 hours, and PBMCs were isolated by density gradient centrifugation. PBMCs intended for TCR sequencing were cryopreserved in liquid nitrogen and thawed later in a water bath at 37 degrees C. Purity of sorted or isolated CD4+, CD8+ and CD8+ TEMRA cells was at least 90%.

In this chain, TRBV12-3 or TRBV12-4 is recombined with TRBJ1-4; no D gene is confidently identified. This sequence originates from a human donor in good health. The sample taken for sequencing was CD8+ T cells from PBMCs. The nucleotide sequence is TGTGCCAGCAGACTAGGGTTAACTAATGAAAAACTGTTTTTT. This is translated as CASRLGLTNEKLFF.